The source of this T cell receptor beta chain is a study of T cells expressing NK-cell markers. Whole-study context: Beta-chain profiling covered CD3+CD56+NKG2C+, CD3+CD56+NKG2C- and CD3+CD56-NKG2C+ sorted subsets. Regarding the study as a whole: Leadership of the CD3+CD56-NKG2C+ fraction also belonged to these clonotypes in a handful of donors.

The cDNA for TCR beta came from 5'RACE template switching with UMIs. TCRdb reprocessed the 5' RACE reads and keeps a single row for each CDR3 protein, giving no DNA. The specimen's table records about 260,000 distinct CDR3 sequences. Details on this clonotype: Its antigen is as yet unknown.

Per the germline V gene, CDR1 is DFQATT and CDR2 is SNEGSKA (reference sequence). CDR3 length: 18 amino acids. The TCR originated in a woman between 18 and 70 years old in good health. Sequencing used blood T cells: a sorted CD56 or NKG2C T cell subset, CD4+ or CD8+ T cells, or bulk PBMC T cells (not recorded which). V usage is TRBV20-1 and J usage is TRBJ1-5; the D gene TCRdb calls, TRBD1, cannot be checked with no DNA. CDR3 residues: CSARGENFRDKSHQPQHF.